This T cell receptor (beta chain) was captured by sequencing in a study of blood T cell repertoires in COVID-19. In the study overall: PBMCs, B-cell-depleted T cells, or T cells were the source of the cDNA or gDNA that made up the material.

This clone showed up just once. Germline CDR1 MNHEY, CDR2 SVGEGT. The CDR3 is 14 amino acids. The trim removed 2 bases at V and 4 bases at J, leaving 5 bases unmatched. Authors' data handling: The authors estimated nucleated cell counts from reference gene primer amplification. Clones were read by immunoSEQ multiplex PCR, and TCRdb kept only the in-frame ones, dropping some. From that table come the V and J calls and clone size; the DNA was used to work out D and trimming. The data show about 44,000 clones, with 89% seen just once and about 16% held by the top ten. This receptor was obtained from a man in his sixties or seventies with active COVID-19. This sequence joins TRBV6-2 or TRBV6-3 and TRBJ2-7, with 7 bases fitting TRBD2. The sample consisted of peripheral blood. CDR3 nucleotides: TGTGCCAGCAGTTACGATGGGGGGGAGTACGAGCAGTACTTC. Its translation is CASSYDGGEYEQYF.